Following are 25 T cell receptor beta chains from one sample sequenced in a study of blood T cell repertoires in COVID-19. Clones were read by immunoSEQ multiplex PCR, and TCRdb kept only the in-frame ones, dropping some. Here the sample spans tens of thousands of clones, under 85% being singletons. Sequenced sample: peripheral blood. These receptors all stem from a man in his 60s with active COVID-19.

The genes are TRBV4-1 and TRBJ2-5; the match to TRBD1 covers 9 bases. Losses at the gene ends were 3 bases for V and 3 bases for J; bases not matched to a gene: 14. Germline assignment: CDR1 MGHRA and CDR2 YSYEKL. This CDR3 has 18 amino acids. For the CDR3, the DNA is TGCGCCAGCAGCCACGTGCCTTTACAGGGGGCGGTGAAAGAGACCCAGTACTTC. The encoded protein is CASSHVPLQGAVKETQYF.

The chain has TRBV12-5 and TRBJ2-7; D may be TRBD2 (5 bases). Trimming stripped 11 bases from V and 2 bases from J, with 13 bases between. The CDR3 contains 12 residues. In germline, CDR1 is LGHNT, CDR2 FRNRAP. The CDR3: CASLLRAYEQYF. The CDR3 coding sequence is TGTGCTTCGCTCCTGCGGGCCTACGAGCAGTACTTC.

In its sample, this clone was seen once. The genes are TRBV18 and TRBJ2-5, with TRBD2 matching 9 bases. The J segment lost 3 bases and the V segment lost 3 bases, leaving 5 bases of the junction unmatched. The length of the CDR3 is 15 residues. CDR1 KGHSH and CDR2 LQKENI come from the germline V gene. The CDR3, as DNA: TGTGCCAGCTCACCGAGTAGCGGGGGAGAAGAGACCCAGTACTTC. Translation gives CASSPSSGGEETQYF.

This clone occurred a few times. This sequence joins TRBV2 and TRBJ1-1; D might be TRBD1 (5 bases). In germline, CDR1 is SNHLY, CDR2 FYNNEI. Trimming took off 4 bases at V and 0 bases at J, with 9 bases between the two ends. The CDR3 is made up of 14 amino acids. The CDR3 nucleotides are TGTGCCAGCAGTGCCGGGGGTATGAACACTGAAGCTTTCTTT. The encoded protein is CASSAGGMNTEAFF.

In its sample, this clone was seen a few times. The chain is built from TRBV4-3 and TRBJ1-2, with TRBD1 as a possible D gene (5 bases). Trimming took 1 base from V and 6 from J, leaving 18 bases between them. Germline V gene lookup returns CDR1 LGHNA and CDR2 YSLEER. The CDR3 runs 16 residues. Here the CDR3 reads CASSQGRTRGVDGYTF. The CDR3 DNA sequence: TGCGCCAGCAGCCAAGGGAGGACGCGGGGGGTGGATGGCTACACCTTC.

The rearrangement joins TRBV6-1 to TRBJ1-1; tentative D call: TRBD1 (6 bases). Germline CDR1 and CDR2: MNHNS and SASEGT. V lost 2 bases to trimming and J lost 4 bases, with 8 bases between them. CDR3 length: 13 amino acids. This chain's CDR3 is CASSERGGTEAFF. DNA of the CDR3: TGTGCCAGCAGTGAAAGGGGGGGCACTGAAGCTTTCTTT.

The chain recombines TRBV7-3 with TRBJ2-7, with 7 bases fitting TRBD1. CDR3 length equals 15 residues. The germline gives CDR1 SGHTA, CDR2 FQGTGA. The J segment lost 3 bases and the V segment lost 5 bases, leaving 10 bases of the junction unmatched. CDR3 residues: CASSPSTGSYYEQYF. The CDR3 bases are TGTGCCAGCAGCCCTTCGACAGGGTCATACTACGAGCAGTACTTC.

V usage is TRBV20-1 and J usage is TRBJ1-2, with 7 bases identical to TRBD1. Looked up from germline, CDR1 is DFQATT and CDR2 is SNEGSKA (reference sequence). Germline trimming cut 6 bases from V and 9 bases from J; bases unmatched to any gene: 7. The CDR3 runs to 11 residues. CDR3 sequence: CSATPGGRYTF. CDR3 nucleotide sequence: TGCAGTGCCACGCCAGGGGGTCGCTACACCTTC.

The rearrangement uses TRBV6-5 and TRBJ2-2; 10 nucleotides match TRBD1. Germline loops: CDR1 MNHEY, CDR2 SVGAGI. There are 14 residues in the CDR3. V lost 11 bases and J lost 3; bases outside the gene matches: 6. The CDR3 reads CASRGQGYTGELFF. CDR3 in DNA: TGTGCCTCTCGGGGACAGGGGTACACCGGGGAGCTGTTTTTT.

The chain combines TRBV28 with TRBJ2-3; 7 nucleotides match TRBD1. Germline trimming cut 10 bases from V and 2 bases from J; bases unmatched to any gene: 6. The germline CDR1 and CDR2 sequences are MDHEN and SYDVKM. This CDR3 has 13 residues. Written as DNA, the CDR3 is TGTGCCACTTCACAGGGGCTCACAGATACGCAGTATTTT. Translated: CATSQGLTDTQYF.

The chain is built from TRBV5-8 and TRBJ1-5; 9 nucleotides line up with TRBD1. CDR1 SGHTS and CDR2 YDEGEE come from the germline V gene. V gave up 0 bases and J gave up 4 bases; unmatched junction bases: 2. The CDR3 has 15 amino acids. The CDR3 DNA follows: TGTGCCAGCAGCTTGGCGACAGGGGGTAATCAGCCCCAGCATTTT. Protein sequence: CASSLATGGNQPQHF.

V gene TRBV28 combines with J gene TRBJ2-3, with D possibly matching TRBD1 (6 bases). The CDR3 extends over 13 amino acids. CDR1 is MDHEN and CDR2 is SYDVKM in the germline V gene. Trimming removed 6 bases from V and 1 base from J, with 8 bases in between. The CDR3 loop reads CASRRQGTDTQYF. As DNA, the CDR3 is TGTGCCAGCAGACGACAGGGCACAGATACGCAGTATTTT.

This clone was observed a few times. The chain is built from TRBV28 and TRBJ1-6; tentative D call: TRBD1 (6 bases). The CDR3 length is 14 residues. Germline V lookup: CDR1 MDHEN, CDR2 SYDVKM. V lost 3 bases and J 10 bases, leaving 13 bases between the germline ends. CDR3 loop: CASSFRGDSSPLHF. CDR3 in DNA: TGTGCCAGCAGTTTCAGGGGCGATAGCTCACCCCTCCACTTT.

J is TRBJ2-3 and V is TRBV9; 13 nucleotides align to TRBD2. Unmatched junction bases numbered 4, after V lost 0 bases and J lost 3 bases. Germline CDR1 SGDLS, CDR2 YYNGEE. The CDR3 extends over 17 amino acids. CDR3 amino acids: CASSVGTSGGSTDTQYF. CDR3 coding DNA: TGTGCCAGCAGCGTAGGGACTAGCGGGGGCTCTACAGATACGCAGTATTTT.

The chain recombines TRBV7-2 with TRBJ2-3; 9 bases fit TRBD2. This CDR3 has 17 residues. Germline CDR1 is SGHTA and CDR2 is FQGNSA. The J segment lost 4 bases and the V segment lost 1 base, leaving 9 bases of the junction unmatched. For the CDR3, the DNA is TGTGCCAGCAGCTTAGGTCGTGGCGGGGGGGCCGCAGATACGCAGTATTTT. It specifies CASSLGRGGGAADTQYF.

V is TRBV29-1 and J is TRBJ1-2; 7 nucleotides agree with TRBD1. The V gene's germline CDR1 is SQVTM and CDR2 ANQGSEA. After removal of 2 bases from V and 3 bases from J, the junction contained 9 bases not matched to a gene. CDR3 size: 15 residues. The CDR3 DNA reads TGCAGCGTTGAACCACAGGGGCCCTACGACTATGGCTACACCTTC. This gives the protein CSVEPQGPYDYGYTF.

V usage is TRBV6-5 and J usage is TRBJ1-2; 7 bases align to TRBD1. The CDR3 totals 15 residues. The germline V gene encodes CDR1 MNHEY and CDR2 SVGAGI. Trimming cost V 6 bases and J 2 bases; bases outside gene matches: 9. The CDR3 sequence is CASRPYRGPNYGYTF. DNA of the CDR3: TGTGCCAGCAGGCCTTACAGGGGCCCCAACTATGGCTACACCTTC.

The CDR3 region is CASSFGDITYEQYF. CDR3 sequence (DNA): TGTGCCAGCAGTTTCGGGGACATTACCTACGAGCAGTACTTC. The chain recombines TRBV28 with TRBJ2-7; TRBD1 is a possible D gene (6 bases). The CDR3 contains 14 residues. The V and J ends lost 3 bases and 2 bases respectively, with 11 bases between them. Germline CDR1 and CDR2: MDHEN and SYDVKM.

The chain joins TRBV15 to TRBJ1-5, with D possibly matching TRBD1 (5 bases). The germline V and J ends were trimmed by 4 bases and 6 bases, with 16 bases remaining between them. The germline V gene encodes CDR1 LNHNV and CDR2 YYDKDF (reference sequence). The CDR3 covers 15 residues. CDR3 sequence: CATSIRAGGGQPQHF. For the CDR3, the DNA is TGTGCCACCAGCATCCGGGCCGGGGGAGGTCAGCCCCAGCATTTT.

The CDR3 DNA reads as TGTGCCAGCAGCTTAATGGGGCAGAACTCTGGAAACACCATATATTTT. It encodes CASSLMGQNSGNTIYF. The genes are TRBV7-3 and TRBJ1-3, with D perhaps TRBD1 (5 bases). This CDR3 region has 16 residues. The V end was cut by 1 base, the J end by 0 bases, with 10 bases between. Germline values: CDR1 SGHTA, CDR2 FQGTGA. The whole variable domain, remainder taken from reference TRBV7-3 and TRBJ1-3, is GAGVSQTPSNKVTEKGKYVELRCDPISGHTALYWYRQSLGQGPEFLIYFQGTGAADDSGLPNDRFFAVRPEGSVSTLKIQRTERGDSAVYLCASSLMGQNSGNTIYFGEGSWLTVV.

This clone was picked up a small number of times. V is TRBV29-1 and J is TRBJ1-2; D is possibly TRBD1 (6 bases). This CDR3 comprises 11 residues. The V end lost 6 bases, the J end lost 10 bases, and 15 bases lay between the germline ends. CDR1 and CDR2 (germline): SQVTM, ANQGSEA. The CDR3 loop is CSVKQGEVYTF. CDR3 in DNA: TGCAGCGTCAAACAGGGAGAAGTCTACACCTTC.

This clone came up once. The chain recombines TRBV28 with TRBJ2-1, with D tentatively TRBD2 (6 bases). Germline V lookup: CDR1 MDHEN, CDR2 SYDVKM. CDR3 length: 19 residues. Trimming removed 3 bases from V and 4 bases from J, with 25 bases in between. CDR3 protein: CASSFLGDLAEGTYNEQFF. CDR3 DNA sequence: TGTGCCAGCAGTTTCCTGGGGGATTTAGCGGAGGGCACGTACAATGAGCAGTTCTTC.

The chain links TRBV9 to TRBJ2-1; tentatively, D is TRBD1 (5 bases). The CDR3 is made up of 14 amino acids. Germline V gene data show CDR1 as SGDLS and CDR2 as YYNGEE. Trimming stripped 0 bases from V and 3 bases from J, with 7 bases between. In DNA, the CDR3 is TGTGCCAGCAGCGTAGGAACAGGCTACAATGAGCAGTTCTTC. Its protein product is CASSVGTGYNEQFF. Complete variable domain (other parts from reference TRBV9 and TRBJ2-1): DSGVTQTPKHLITATGQRVTLRCSPRSGDLSVYWYQQSLDQGLQFLIQYYNGEERAKGNILERFSAQQFPDLHSELNLSSLELGDSALYFCASSVGTGYNEQFFGPGTRLTVL.

The chain combines TRBV11-2 with TRBJ2-1, with a possible D match to TRBD2 (5 bases). From germline, CDR1 is SGHAT and CDR2 FQNNGV. The CDR3 sequence is 14 residues long. The V end was cut by 0 bases, the J end by 9 bases, with 12 bases between. The CDR3 sequence: CASSLDRSAGEQFF. Here the CDR3 DNA reads TGTGCCAGCAGCTTAGACCGTAGCGCTGGTGAGCAGTTCTTC.

The genes are TRBV7-2 and TRBJ2-7; D might be TRBD2 (6 bases). The CDR3 has 14 residues. Germline V gives CDR1 SGHTA, CDR2 FQGNSA. Trimming took 5 bases from V and 0 from J, leaving 11 bases between them. The CDR3 coding sequence is TGTGCCAGCAGCCTCCTCGGGAGCTCCTACGAGCAGTACTTC. Translated: CASSLLGSSYEQYF.